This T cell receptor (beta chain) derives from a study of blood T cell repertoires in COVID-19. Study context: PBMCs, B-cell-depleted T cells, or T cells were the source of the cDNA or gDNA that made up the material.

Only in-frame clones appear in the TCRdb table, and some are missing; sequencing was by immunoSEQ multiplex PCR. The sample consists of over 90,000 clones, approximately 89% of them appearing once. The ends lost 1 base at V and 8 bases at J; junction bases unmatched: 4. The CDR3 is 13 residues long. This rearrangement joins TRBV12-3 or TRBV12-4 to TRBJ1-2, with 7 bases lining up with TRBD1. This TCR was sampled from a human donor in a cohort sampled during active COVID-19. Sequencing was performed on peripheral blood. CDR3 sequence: CASSLEGAQGYTF. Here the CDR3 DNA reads TGTGCCAGCAGTTTAGAGGGGGCGCAGGGCTACACCTTC.